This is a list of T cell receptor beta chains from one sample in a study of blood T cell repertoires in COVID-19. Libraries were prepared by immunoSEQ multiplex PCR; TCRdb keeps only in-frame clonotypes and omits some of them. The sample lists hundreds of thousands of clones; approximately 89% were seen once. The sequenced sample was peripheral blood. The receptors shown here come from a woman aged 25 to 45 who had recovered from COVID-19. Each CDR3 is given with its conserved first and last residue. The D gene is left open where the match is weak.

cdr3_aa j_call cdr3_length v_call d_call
CASSLASDNEQFF TRBJ2-1 13 TRBV7-9 .
CASMGSGLDNEQFF TRBJ2-1 14 TRBV2 TRBD2
CASTRGAREEAGYTF TRBJ1-2 15 TRBV6-5 .
CSVVSGYEQYF TRBJ2-7 11 TRBV29-1 .
CASSFRDSAWETQYF TRBJ2-3 15 TRBV5-8 TRBD1
CASSRSRPAGTQYF TRBJ2-3 14 TRBV28 .
CAIPTSGGYLGELFF TRBJ2-2 15 TRBV27 TRBD2
CASSWTVEETQYF TRBJ2-5 13 TRBV27 .
CASSEEAGGPYNEQFF TRBJ2-1 16 TRBV2 TRBD2
CAAKQGTGTEAFF TRBJ1-1 13 TRBV30 TRBD1
CASTIQGEQPQHF TRBJ1-5 13 TRBV2 TRBD1
CSVESQGHYEQYF TRBJ2-7 13 TRBV29-1 .
CASSQGGGKETQYF TRBJ2-5 14 TRBV6-2/TRBV6-3 .
CASNRGTAYVNSNQPQHF TRBJ1-5 18 TRBV28 TRBD1
CSVARDSTGELFF TRBJ2-2 13 TRBV29-1 .
CASSSDRGRTGELFF TRBJ2-2 15 TRBV11-2 TRBD1
CASSPLAGYDSPLHF TRBJ1-6 15 TRBV5-4 .
CASSVYRENTEAFF TRBJ1-1 14 TRBV2 .
CASSLDSAYEQYF TRBJ2-7 13 TRBV28 .
CASSFGGPQYF TRBJ2-7 11 TRBV12-3/TRBV12-4 .
CASSLTFSSQGYGYTF TRBJ1-2 16 TRBV28 .
CASSLGGDYGYTF TRBJ1-2 13 TRBV11-1 .
CASSLDPGHPLGTEAFF TRBJ1-1 17 TRBV5-5 .
CASSLAGAYGYTF TRBJ1-2 13 TRBV28 .
CASSQDAPGISYEQYF TRBJ2-7 16 TRBV4-2 .
CASSSINGDSYTF TRBJ1-2 13 TRBV7-3 .
CASSLSSRTGDNYGYTF TRBJ1-2 17 TRBV7-2 TRBD1
CASSLTRLGGELFF TRBJ2-2 14 TRBV28 .
CASSATVSGANVLTF TRBJ2-6 15 TRBV11-2 .
CASKGQGIEAFF TRBJ1-1 12 TRBV6-5 TRBD1
CASSQGPGGNEQFF TRBJ2-1 14 TRBV3-1/TRBV3-2 .
CASSFRGNYGYTF TRBJ1-2 13 TRBV12-3/TRBV12-4 .